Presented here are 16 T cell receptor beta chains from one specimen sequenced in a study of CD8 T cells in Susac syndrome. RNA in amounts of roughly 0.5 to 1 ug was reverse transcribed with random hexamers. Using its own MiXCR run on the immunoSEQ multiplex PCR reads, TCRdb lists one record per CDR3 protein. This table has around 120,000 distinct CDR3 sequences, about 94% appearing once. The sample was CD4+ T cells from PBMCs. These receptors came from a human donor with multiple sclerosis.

The DNA of the CDR3 is TGTGCCAGCAGCCCCTTGGGTGGCGGGGGAGTCACAGATACGCAGTATTTT. It encodes CASSPLGGGGVTDTQYF. The V gene is TRBV3-1, the J gene TRBJ2-3, with TRBD2 matching over 7 bases. Germline V gene lookup returns CDR1 LGHDT and CDR2 YNNKEL (reference sequence). The CDR3 runs to 17 residues. Germline trimming cut 4 bases from V and 2 bases from J; bases unmatched to any gene: 12.

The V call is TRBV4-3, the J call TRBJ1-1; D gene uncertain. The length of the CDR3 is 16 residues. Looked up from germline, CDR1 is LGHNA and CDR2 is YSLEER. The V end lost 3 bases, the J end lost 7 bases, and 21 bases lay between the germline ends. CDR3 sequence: CASSQDLSGSGYEAFF. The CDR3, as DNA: TGCGCCAGCAGCCAGGATCTGTCTGGGTCTGGGTATGAAGCTTTCTTT.

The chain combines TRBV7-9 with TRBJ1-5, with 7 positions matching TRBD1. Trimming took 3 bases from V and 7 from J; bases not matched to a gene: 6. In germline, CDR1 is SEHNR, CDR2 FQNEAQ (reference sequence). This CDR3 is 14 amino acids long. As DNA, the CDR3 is TGTGCCAGCAGCTTGACAGGGACGGGACAGCCCCAGCATTTT. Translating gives CASSLTGTGQPQHF.

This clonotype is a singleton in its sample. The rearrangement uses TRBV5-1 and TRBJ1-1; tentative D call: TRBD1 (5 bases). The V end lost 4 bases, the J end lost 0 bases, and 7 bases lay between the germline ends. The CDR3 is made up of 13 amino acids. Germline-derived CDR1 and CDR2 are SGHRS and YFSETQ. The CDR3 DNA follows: TGCGCCAGCAGCGTACAGGTGAACACTGAAGCTTTCTTT. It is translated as CASSVQVNTEAFF.

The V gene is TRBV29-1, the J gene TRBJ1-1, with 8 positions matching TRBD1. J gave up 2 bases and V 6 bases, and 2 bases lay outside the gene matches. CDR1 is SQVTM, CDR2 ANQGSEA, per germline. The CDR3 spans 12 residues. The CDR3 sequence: CSVDRANTEAFF. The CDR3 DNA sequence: TGCAGCGTGGACAGGGCCAACACTGAAGCTTTCTTT.

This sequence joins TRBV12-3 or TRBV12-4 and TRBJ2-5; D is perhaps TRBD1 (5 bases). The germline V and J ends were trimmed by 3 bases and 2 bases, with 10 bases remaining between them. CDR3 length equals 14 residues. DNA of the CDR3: TGTGCCAGCAGTTTGACAGATTATCAAGAGACCCAGTACTTC. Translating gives CASSLTDYQETQYF.

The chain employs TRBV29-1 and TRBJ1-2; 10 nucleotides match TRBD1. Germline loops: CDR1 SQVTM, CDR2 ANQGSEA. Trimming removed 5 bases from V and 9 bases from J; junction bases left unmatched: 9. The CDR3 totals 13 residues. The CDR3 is CSVPGTGAMRYTF. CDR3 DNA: TGCAGCGTTCCTGGGACAGGGGCGATGCGCTACACCTTC.

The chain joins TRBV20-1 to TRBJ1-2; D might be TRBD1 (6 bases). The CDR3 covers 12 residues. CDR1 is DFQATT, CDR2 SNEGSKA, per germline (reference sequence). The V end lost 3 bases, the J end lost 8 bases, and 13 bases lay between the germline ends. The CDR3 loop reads CSASVQGKGYTF. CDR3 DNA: TGCAGTGCTAGCGTACAGGGTAAAGGCTACACCTTC.

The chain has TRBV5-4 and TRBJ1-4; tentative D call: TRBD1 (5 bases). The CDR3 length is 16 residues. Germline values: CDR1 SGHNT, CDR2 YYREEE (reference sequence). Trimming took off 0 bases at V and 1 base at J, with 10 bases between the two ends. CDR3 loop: CASSLGGARTNEKLFF. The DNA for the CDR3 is TGTGCCAGCAGCTTGGGGGGCGCCAGAACTAATGAAAAACTGTTTTTT.

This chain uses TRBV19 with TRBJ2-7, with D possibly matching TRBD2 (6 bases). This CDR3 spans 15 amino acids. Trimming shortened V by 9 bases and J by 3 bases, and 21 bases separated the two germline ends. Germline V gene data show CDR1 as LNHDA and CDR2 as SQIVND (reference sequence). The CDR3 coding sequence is TGTGCCAGCCCTAAGGTCGCGGGACTCTTCTACGAGCAGTACTTC. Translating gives CASPKVAGLFYEQYF.

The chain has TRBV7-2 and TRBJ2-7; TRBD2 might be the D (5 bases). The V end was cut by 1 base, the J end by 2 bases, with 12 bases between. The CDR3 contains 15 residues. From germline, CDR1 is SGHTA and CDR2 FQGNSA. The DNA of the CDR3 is TGTGCCAGCAGCTTAGTCGGCCGCGGGCCCTACGAGCAGTACTTC. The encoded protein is CASSLVGRGPYEQYF.

CDR3 sequence (DNA): TGTGCCTGGTCCTTCATGGGACTAATGAACTATGGCTACACCTTC. Translation gives CAWSFMGLMNYGYTF. The V gene is TRBV30, the J gene TRBJ1-2; D possibly corresponds to TRBD1 (5 bases). Germline lookup yields CDR1 GTSNPN and CDR2 SVGIG (reference sequence). The CDR3 covers 15 residues. The V gene lost 5 bases and the J gene lost 2 bases, with 18 bases spanning the gap.

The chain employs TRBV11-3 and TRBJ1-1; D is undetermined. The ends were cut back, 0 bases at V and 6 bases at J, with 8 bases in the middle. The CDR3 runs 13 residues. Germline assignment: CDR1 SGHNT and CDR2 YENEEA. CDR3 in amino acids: CASSLEGGAEAFF. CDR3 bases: TGTGCCAGCAGCTTAGAGGGAGGAGCTGAAGCTTTCTTT.

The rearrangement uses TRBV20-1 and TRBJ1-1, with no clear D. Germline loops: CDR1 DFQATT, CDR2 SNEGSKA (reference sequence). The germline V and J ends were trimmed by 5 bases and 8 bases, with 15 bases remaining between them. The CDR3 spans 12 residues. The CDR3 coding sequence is TGCAGTGCTCCACGGGGATTGGGAGAAGCTTTCTTT. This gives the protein CSAPRGLGEAFF.

In DNA, the CDR3 is TGTGCCAGTACCCCGCCCCCCGACAGGACGCCCTATGGCTACACCTTC. It yields the protein CASTPPPDRTPYGYTF. The chain is built from TRBV19 and TRBJ1-2, with a possible D match to TRBD1 (6 bases). The CDR3 spans 16 residues. Germline CDR1 is LNHDA and CDR2 is SQIVND (reference sequence). Between the trimmed V and J ends, which lost 7 bases and 4 bases, there was a span of 22 bases.

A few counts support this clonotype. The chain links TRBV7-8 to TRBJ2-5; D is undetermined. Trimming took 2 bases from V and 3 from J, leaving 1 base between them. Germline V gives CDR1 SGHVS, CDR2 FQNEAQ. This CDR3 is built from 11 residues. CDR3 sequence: CASSLKETQYF. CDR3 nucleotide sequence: TGTGCCAGCAGCTTAAAAGAGACCCAGTACTTC.